This T cell receptor beta chain was retrieved from a study of cytomegalovirus exposure and HLA in healthy donors. Across the whole study: From HLA-typed donors, an early data release held approximately 85 million unique TCRs.

A note on this clone: Its antigen is not identified.

Whole-study findings and limits: A few chains tied to CMV proved CMV antigen-specific in vitro. Overall, 164 TCR beta chains were annotated as cytomegalovirus-associated. For TCR beta chains, V- and J-gene trimming was later linked to a missense DCLRE1C variant.

V lost 5 bases and J lost 6, with 22 bases in between. The germline V gene has CDR1 PRHDT and CDR2 FYEKMQ (reference sequence). The CDR3 consists of 16 residues. PCR was performed using 60 Vbeta and 13 Jbeta primers. Here immunoSEQ multiplex PCR was the method, and the copy in TCRdb shows in-frame clones only, minus some. The sample has about 160,000 clones, roughly four fifths seen once. This clonotype originated in a woman aged 45-59 years in good health and CMV-seropositive. The chain recombines TRBV13 with TRBJ1-2, with D perhaps matching TRBD1 (5 bases). The sample comprised PBMCs. The CDR3 protein is CASSPPGEGILHGYTF. In DNA, the CDR3 is TGTGCCAGCAGCCCCCCCGGGGAGGGGATCCTCCATGGCTACACCTTC.